This T cell receptor (beta chain) was obtained from a study of T cell responses to AZD1222 COVID-19 vaccine listed by TCRdb under 2021. About the full investigation: Because spike-specific TCR depth and breadth did not differ between the two schedules, AZD1222 recipients who got a second dose at roughly 4 weeks were pooled with those who got a second dose at roughly 12 weeks. TCR sequencing covered 230 to 250 trial participants: 200 to 220 given two doses of AZD1222 and some 25 given two doses of MenACWY control vaccine. Trial participants were enrolled by age into subgroups of 18-55, 56-69 and 70-plus years, and around 150, 28 and 57 TCR-sequenced participants, respectively, were included in these subgroups. Results the study describes overall, beyond this receptor: Only a handful of AZD1222 recipients were SARS-CoV-2 seropositive at baseline, limiting conclusions about previously exposed vaccinees. Epitopes outside the regions mutated in the B.1.351 and B.1.1.7 variants were reportedly recognized by nearly half of the unique spike-specific TCRs. Because no day 14 peak-response samples were available, repertoires were characterized only after the peak T cell response. Spike-specific TCR breadth and depth rose significantly after two AZD1222 doses compared with day 0 and with MenACWY recipients. The 56-69-year group was small, and its depth increase did not reach significance, likely because of low power. CD4 TCRs associated with the vaccine covered the entire spike protein, and the dominant responses were in regions 160-218 and 743-854. Most participants were white British and females outnumbered males, and the authors suggested that clonal diversity may have been underestimated.

The time point label corresponds to: baseline before first vaccination. Vaccinee samples were obtained from the UK trials COV001 and COV002, which included a single-blind randomized controlled phase 2/3 trial of AZD1222 (ChAdOx1 nCoV-19) in healthy adults. Trial participant PBMC samples were collected at day 0 and day 28 after the second dose for TCRbeta chain sequencing. The germline V gene provides CDR1 SGHDT and CDR2 YYEEEE. Germline trimming amounts to 0 bases on V and 7 bases on J, with 14 as the count of junction bases outside the gene matches. The CDR3 goes from the cysteine to the phenylalanine over 18 residues. Only the CDR3 DNA stays, 54 bases, in frame from base 1. The CDR3 regions of human TCRbeta chains were analyzed by immunosequencing. As for the authors' bioinformatics: Repertoire TCRs were matched against a reference library of SARS-CoV-2-specific TCRs generated with the MIRA antigen-specificity platform. Breadth meant the fraction of unique TCRs that were SARS-CoV-2-associated, whereas depth meant the fraction of total T cells that were SARS-CoV-2-associated. Using the MIRA data, every spike-specific TCR was mapped to the spike region that the TCR reacted to and assigned to either a CD4 or a CD8 class. Log10-transformed breadth and depth values were compared by one-way ANOVA with Sidak's multiple comparisons tests. The source is immuneACCESS, and TCRdb retained only in-frame sequences with V and J called. Part of the clones is not carried over; for the studies checked, unresolved V genes explain less than half of this, and the remainder is unexplained. Clone size and V and J calls were adopted from that table, with D and trimming inferred from the DNA. The sample table contains more than 80,000 clones; only one count was recorded for 90% of them. Over 4.5% of the sample belongs to the ten largest clones.

A note on this clone: Its antigen specificity is not known. No qualities accompany the bases; no much larger clone lies one base away.

The sequencing here drew on peripheral blood, taken on day 0 of AZD1222 vaccination. Recombination joined TRBV5-6 with TRBJ1-5; TRBD1 fits 9 bases in the junction. The source is an adult in good health. The CDR3: CASSLGPPTGGAPQPQHF. The DNA sequence is TGTGCCAGCAGCTTGGGTCCTCCTACAGGGGGCGCACCCCAGCCCCAGCATTTT.